Below are 21 T cell receptor beta chains sequenced from a single sample in a study of cytomegalovirus exposure and HLA in healthy donors. PCR primers comprised 60 Vbeta and 13 Jbeta primers. TCRdb's copy holds only in-frame clones and misses some; the assay was immunoSEQ multiplex PCR. The table has about 96,000 clones, roughly 74% seen once. The sequenced sample was PBMCs. All receptors derive from a woman in her 70s in good health and CMV-seropositive.

The CDR3 here is CASSLSTGDTQYF. The CDR3 DNA is TGTGCCAGCAGCTTAAGTACCGGGGATACGCAGTATTTT. The chain uses TRBV7-2 and TRBJ2-3; D not certain. Trimming shortened V by 2 bases and J by 6 bases, and 9 bases separated the two germline ends. This CDR3 spans 13 amino acids. Per germline, CDR1 SGHTA and CDR2 FQGNSA.

The chain couples TRBV6-5 to TRBJ1-5; D may be TRBD1 (6 bases). This CDR3 spans 14 amino acids. Germline values: CDR1 MNHEY, CDR2 SVGAGI. Trimming stripped 6 bases from V and 2 bases from J, with 11 bases between. The CDR3 loop is CASRKTGRNQPQHF. CDR3 coding DNA: TGTGCCAGCAGGAAGACAGGACGCAATCAGCCCCAGCATTTT.

V gene TRBV11-2 combines with J gene TRBJ2-1; 8 bases are shared with TRBD1. With V trimmed by 6 bases and J by 8 bases, 9 bases remained unmatched. This CDR3 has 14 amino acids. Germline V gene sequence: CDR1 SGHAT, CDR2 FQNNGV. The CDR3 bases are TGTGCCAGCAGACATACAGGGGGTCGGGATGAGCAGTTCTTC. Protein product: CASRHTGGRDEQFF.

This chain joins TRBV19 and TRBJ1-5; no firm D call. This CDR3 has 13 residues. Between the trimmed V and J ends, which lost 5 bases and 5 bases, there was a span of 10 bases. In germline, CDR1 is LNHDA, CDR2 SQIVND (reference sequence). In nucleotides, the CDR3 is TGTGCCAGTAGTCCCGTAGATGATCAGCCCCAGCATTTT. The encoded protein is CASSPVDDQPQHF. Based on the CDR3 plus reference TRBV19 and TRBJ1-5, the full variable domain is DGGITQSPKYLFRKEGQNVTLSCEQNLNHDAMYWYRQDPGQGLRLIYYSQIVNDFQKGDIAEGYSVSREKKESFPLTVTSAQKNPTAFYLCASSPVDDQPQHFGDGTRLSIL.

For this clone: Other DNA sequences in the sample encode the same CDR3. V and J are TRBV5-1 and TRBJ2-2; a weak D match, TRBD1 (6 bases). CDR1 is SGHRS and CDR2 is YFSETQ in the germline V gene. V was pared by 0 bases and J by 2 bases, with 8 bases between. The CDR3 covers 15 residues. This CDR3 reads CASSLAQGNTGELFF. The CDR3 DNA is TGCGCCAGCAGCTTGGCACAGGGAAACACCGGGGAGCTGTTTTTT.

The rearrangement joins TRBV2 to TRBJ2-3, with D unresolved. CDR1 is SNHLY, CDR2 FYNNEI, per germline. The CDR3 loop spans 14 amino acids. Trimming took 0 bases from V and 0 from J, leaving 4 bases between them. The CDR3 sequence: CASSEARSTDTQYF. For the CDR3, the DNA is TGTGCCAGCAGTGAAGCGCGAAGCACAGATACGCAGTATTTT.

The chain has TRBV6-5 and TRBJ2-7; D is possibly TRBD2 (6 bases). The CDR3 loop spans 15 amino acids. Per the germline V gene, CDR1 is MNHEY and CDR2 is SVGAGI. The germline V and J ends were trimmed by 0 bases and 3 bases, with 12 bases remaining between them. CDR3 residues: CASSYSGGLHYEQYF. CDR3 DNA: TGTGCCAGCAGTTACTCGGGCGGACTACACTACGAGCAGTACTTC.

This chain joins TRBV7-6 and TRBJ1-5; a possible D gene is TRBD1 (6 bases). With 5 bases removed from V and 0 bases from J, the gap between germline ends came to 8 bases. Germline V lookup: CDR1 SGHVS, CDR2 FNYEAQ. The CDR3 has 14 residues. The DNA of the CDR3 is TGTGCCAGCAGCCGAGGGGGTAGCAATCAGCCCCAGCATTTT. Its protein product is CASSRGGSNQPQHF. Drawing the rest from reference TRBV7-6 and TRBJ1-5, the complete variable domain is GAGVSQSPRYKVTKRGQDVALRCDPISGHVSLYWYRQALGQGPEFLTYFNYEAQQDKSGLPNDRFSAERPEGSISTLTIQRTEQRDSAMYRCASSRGGSNQPQHFGDGTRLSIL.

This chain joins TRBV11-2 and TRBJ1-4, with TRBD1 identical over 7 bases. Germline loops: CDR1 SGHAT, CDR2 FQNNGV. V lost 1 base to trimming and J lost 7 bases; unmatched junction nucleotides: 3. The CDR3 length is 14 residues. The CDR3 loop is CASSLGQGPEKLFF. Here the CDR3 DNA reads TGTGCCAGCAGCTTAGGACAGGGACCTGAAAAACTGTTTTTT.

The gene calls are TRBV7-6 and TRBJ1-1, with 9 bases matching TRBD1. The CDR3 spans 14 residues. Germline V gene data show CDR1 as SGHVS and CDR2 as FNYEAQ. The ends lost 5 bases at V and 5 bases at J; junction bases unmatched: 6. The CDR3 nucleotides read TGTGCCAGCAGCCAACAACAGGGGGCAACTGAAGCTTTCTTT. Residues: CASSQQQGATEAFF. Full variable domain (missing parts from reference TRBV7-6 and TRBJ1-1): GAGVSQSPRYKVTKRGQDVALRCDPISGHVSLYWYRQALGQGPEFLTYFNYEAQQDKSGLPNDRFSAERPEGSISTLTIQRTEQRDSAMYRCASSQQQGATEAFFGQGTRLTVV.

The V gene is TRBV11-2, the J gene TRBJ2-1; tentatively, D is TRBD2 (5 bases). The CDR3 contains 16 residues. V lost 1 base and J 6 bases, leaving 16 bases between the germline ends. The germline V gene has CDR1 SGHAT and CDR2 FQNNGV. This CDR3 is CASSLAGRPAGNEQFF. In DNA, the CDR3 is TGTGCCAGCAGCTTAGCTGGGAGACCAGCCGGCAATGAGCAGTTCTTC. Using reference TRBV11-2 and TRBJ2-1 for the parts outside the CDR3, the full variable domain is EAGVAQSPRYKIIEKRQSVAFWCNPISGHATLYWYQQILGQGPKLLIQFQNNGVVDDSQLPKDRFSAERLKGVDSTLKIQPAKLEDSAVYLCASSLAGRPAGNEQFFGPGTRLTVL.

V is TRBV19 and J is TRBJ2-2, with 7 bases lining up with TRBD2. J was trimmed by 0 bases and V by 3 bases; bases with no gene match: 7. In germline, CDR1 is LNHDA, CDR2 SQIVND (reference sequence). This CDR3 has 17 amino acids. The CDR3, as DNA: TGTGCCAGTAGTATGTTGCCTAGCGGAGCGAACACCGGGGAGCTGTTTTTT. Amino acid sequence: CASSMLPSGANTGELFF.

The chain couples TRBV4-3 to TRBJ1-1, with D maybe TRBD1 (5 bases). CDR3 length equals 14 residues. The V end was cut by 4 bases, the J end by 4 bases, with 13 bases between. CDR1 and CDR2 (germline): LGHNA, YSLEER. The CDR3: CASSPRVSFTEAFF. CDR3 nucleotides: TGCGCCAGCAGCCCCAGGGTTAGTTTCACTGAAGCTTTCTTT.

V gene TRBV28 combines with J gene TRBJ2-5; D is perhaps TRBD1 (6 bases). Trimming stripped 9 bases from V and 1 base from J, with 15 bases between. The CDR3 covers 14 residues. Germline assignment: CDR1 MDHEN and CDR2 SYDVKM. This chain's CDR3 is CARSRGRGQETQYF. CDR3 coding DNA: TGTGCCAGGTCCAGGGGACGGGGCCAAGAGACCCAGTACTTC.

V is TRBV28 and J is TRBJ2-7, with 11 bases matching TRBD2. In germline, CDR1 is MDHEN, CDR2 SYDVKM. The CDR3 is 16 residues long. With 2 bases clipped from V and 3 bases from J, the junction kept 6 bases outside the gene matches. CDR3 sequence: CASSLPGTSGVYEQYF. CDR3 sequence (DNA): TGTGCCAGCAGTTTACCCGGGACTAGCGGAGTCTACGAGCAGTACTTC.

V gene TRBV29-1 combines with J gene TRBJ2-2; 8 bases align to TRBD1. V lost 7 bases and J lost 6; bases outside the gene matches: 10. Germline-derived CDR1 and CDR2 are SQVTM and ANQGSEA. CDR3 size: 14 residues. This chain's CDR3 is CSGPGQGRAGELFF. The CDR3 nucleotides are TGCAGCGGCCCCGGACAGGGAAGGGCCGGGGAGCTGTTTTTT.

V usage is TRBV6-1 and J usage is TRBJ2-7; D not resolved. The CDR3 is made up of 13 amino acids. Germline values: CDR1 MNHNS, CDR2 SASEGT. The V gene lost 6 bases and the J gene lost 4 bases, with 13 bases spanning the gap. Here the CDR3 reads CASRRHLLYEQYF. CDR3 in DNA: TGTGCCAGCAGGCGCCATCTCTTGTACGAGCAGTACTTC.

V and J are TRBV2 and TRBJ1-6, with 8 bases lining up with TRBD1. The CDR3 totals 16 residues. Germline V CDR1 and CDR2: SNHLY, FYNNEI. With 7 bases clipped from V and 7 bases from J, the junction kept 12 bases outside the gene matches. CDR3 DNA: TGTGCCAGCAAACCGGACAGGGCGGAATGGAATTCACCCCTCCACTTT. Encoded protein: CASKPDRAEWNSPLHF. The complete variable domain, with remaining parts taken from reference TRBV2 and TRBJ1-6, reads EPEVTQTPSHQVTQMGQEVILRCVPISNHLYFYWYRQILGQKVEFLVSFYNNEISEKSEIFDDQFSVERPDGSNFTLKIRSTKLEDSAMYFCASKPDRAEWNSPLHFGNGTRLTVT.

There are a few counts of this clone. The chain recombines TRBV27 with TRBJ2-6; D not certain. The V and J ends lost 0 bases and 2 bases respectively, with 8 bases between them. Per germline, CDR1 MNHEY and CDR2 SMNVEV (reference sequence). The CDR3 has 16 residues. The CDR3 nucleotides are TGTGCCAGCAGTTTATCGGGCCAGACTGGGGCCAACGTCCTGACTTTC. Protein sequence: CASSLSGQTGANVLTF. Full variable domain (outside the CDR3, taken from reference TRBV27 and TRBJ2-6): EAQVTQNPRYLITVTGKKLTVTCSQNMNHEYMSWYRQDPGLGLRQIYYSMNVEVTDKGDVPEGYKVSRKEKRNFPLILESPSPNQTSLYFCASSLSGQTGANVLTFGAGSRLTVL.

The sample holds a few counts of this clone. The CDR3 sequence is CASSVRGTNTGELFF. The CDR3, as DNA: TGTGCCAGCAGCGTAAGGGGGACGAACACCGGGGAGCTGTTTTTT. The chain has TRBV9 and TRBJ2-2; TRBD1 might be the D (6 bases). Germline V gene sequence: CDR1 SGDLS, CDR2 YYNGEE. The CDR3 is made up of 15 amino acids. V dropped 1 base and J dropped 0 bases, with 7 bases sitting between them.

The J gene is TRBJ2-2, the V gene TRBV5-1, with a possible D match to TRBD2 (6 bases). Germline V gives CDR1 SGHRS, CDR2 YFSETQ. The V gene lost 0 bases and the J gene lost 6 bases, with 12 bases spanning the gap. This CDR3 has 15 amino acids. The CDR3 is CASSLAGGEAGELFF. In DNA, the CDR3 is TGCGCCAGCAGCTTGGCCGGAGGGGAGGCCGGGGAGCTGTTTTTT.